This passage covers 27 T cell receptor beta chains from one sample sequenced in a study of vaccination and CD4 T cells after COVID-19. Treatment reported: roughly 10-day PBMC culture with coronavirus spike peptide pools or control peptides (ViraFEST assay). The Oncomine TCR Beta short-read assay sequenced DNA from cultured CD4+ T cells. TCRdb recomputed calls from the PCR reads with MiXCR, one row per CDR3 protein. This sample yields roughly 12,000 distinct CDR3 sequences, of which about 32% are seen a single time; around a third belongs to the top ten. No antigen has been assigned to these receptors. This sample comprised CD4+ T cells from blood, cultured in vitro, obtained before SARS-CoV-2 vaccination. All receptors come from a human donor who received a COVID-19 vaccine.

The chain joins TRBV7-3 to TRBJ1-2, with D possibly matching TRBD1 (5 bases). The CDR3 contains 12 residues. The V end lost 1 base, the J end lost 6 bases, and 6 bases lay between the germline ends. CDR1 and CDR2 (germline): SGHTA, FQGTGA. The CDR3 DNA reads TGTGCCAGCAGCTTAATGGGGGATGGCTACACCTTC. It specifies CASSLMGDGYTF.

The chain uses TRBV19 and TRBJ2-7, with 9 positions matching TRBD2. V shed 4 bases, J shed 4 bases, and the junction held 8 bases outside the gene matches. Germline V lookup: CDR1 LNHDA, CDR2 SQIVND (reference sequence). This CDR3 region has 15 residues. The CDR3 nucleotides read TGTGCCAGTAGTACGAGTGCGGGGGGGCGATACGAGCAGTACTTC. Protein: CASSTSAGGRYEQYF.

By sample fraction, this clonotype is large (0.1 to 1%). The CDR3 sequence is CSGGQGGGTEAFF. CDR3 bases: TGCAGCGGGGGACAGGGGGGCGGCACTGAAGCTTTCTTT. The chain recombines TRBV29-1 with TRBJ1-1; TRBD1 agrees at 11 bases. Germline CDR1 reads SQVTM; CDR2 reads ANQGSEA. This CDR3 has 13 residues. V gave up 7 bases and J gave up 4 bases; unmatched junction bases: 5.

In its sample, this clonotype was seen a few times. This sequence joins TRBV7-9 and TRBJ1-4, with D uncertain. V was trimmed by 3 bases and J by 7 bases, leaving 3 bases between them. From germline, CDR1 is SEHNR and CDR2 FQNEAQ (reference sequence). CDR3 length: 11 residues. CDR3 sequence (DNA): TGTGCCAGCAGCTTTGGTGAAAAACTGTTTTTT. It translates to CASSFGEKLFF. The full variable domain, with the rest looked up from reference TRBV7-9 and TRBJ1-4, is DTGVSQNPRHKITKRGQNVTFRCDPISEHNRLYWYRQTLGQGPEFLTYFQNEAQLEKSRLLSDRFSAERPKGSFSTLEIQRTEQGDSAMYLCASSFGEKLFFGSGTQLSVL.

J is TRBJ2-1 and V is TRBV6-1, with D perhaps matching TRBD2 (7 bases). V was cut by 2 bases and J by 2 bases, with 10 bases left in between. The CDR3 runs to 15 residues. The V gene's germline CDR1 is MNHNS and CDR2 SASEGT. CDR3 sequence reads: CASSERGGTYNEQFF. Here the CDR3 DNA reads TGTGCCAGCAGTGAAAGGGGGGGGACCTACAATGAGCAGTTCTTC.

This chain joins TRBV12-3 or TRBV12-4 and TRBJ1-6; possibly TRBD1 for D (5 bases). The CDR3 covers 16 residues. Trimming cost V 3 bases and J 1 base, with 10 bases left between them. CDR3 sequence reads: CASSFGGMSYNSPLHF. The CDR3 nucleotides are TGTGCCAGCAGTTTCGGGGGGATGTCCTATAATTCACCCCTCCACTTT.

The rearrangement joins TRBV24-1 to TRBJ2-1; no reliable D call. This CDR3 is built from 11 residues. V was pared by 1 base and J by 9 bases, with 3 bases between. Germline values: CDR1 KGHDR, CDR2 SFDVKD. The CDR3 DNA reads TGTGCCACCAGTGATTTTGCTGAGCAGTTCTTC. Encoded protein: CATSDFAEQFF.

The chain employs TRBV20-1 and TRBJ2-7, with 9 bases identical to TRBD2. V dropped 1 base and J dropped 7; count of bases not matched to a gene: 14. From germline, CDR1 is DFQATT and CDR2 SNEGSKA (reference sequence). The CDR3 runs 16 residues. The CDR3 reads CSARVPGTSFLGEQYF. For the CDR3, the DNA is TGCAGTGCTAGAGTCCCGGGGACTAGCTTCTTGGGGGAGCAGTACTTC.

The V and J genes are TRBV30 and TRBJ1-2, with D perhaps matching TRBD1 (5 bases). This CDR3 region has 14 residues. Deletions cut 0 bases from V and 7 bases from J, with 15 bases between. Germline CDR1 reads GTSNPN; CDR2 reads SVGIG (reference sequence). This CDR3 reads CAWSVRGGDGGYTF. CDR3 in DNA: TGTGCCTGGAGTGTACGGGGGGGAGATGGTGGCTACACCTTC. The full variable domain, with the rest looked up from reference TRBV30 and TRBJ1-2, is SQTIHQWPATLVQPVGSPLSLECTVEGTSNPNLYWYRQAAGRGLQLLFYSVGIGQISSEVPQNLSASRPQDRQFILSSKKLLLSDSGFYLCAWSVRGGDGGYTFGSGTRLTVV.

The chain carries TRBV24-1 and TRBJ2-7; no firm D call. CDR1 is KGHDR and CDR2 is SFDVKD in the germline V gene. The CDR3 spans 13 residues. The germline V and J ends were trimmed by 6 bases and 0 bases, with 8 bases remaining between them. CDR3 nucleotides: TGTGCCACCAGTTTTCAGATCTCCTACGAGCAGTACTTC. Its protein product is CATSFQISYEQYF.

The rearrangement links TRBV14 to TRBJ2-7; D tentatively fits TRBD1 or TRBD2 (5 bases each). CDR1 and CDR2 (germline): SGHDN, FVKESK. Trimming took 1 base from V and 0 from J, leaving 10 bases between them. This CDR3 contains 15 residues. DNA for the CDR3: TGTGCCAGCAGCCAAGTATGGGGGAGCTCCTACGAGCAGTACTTC. Translated: CASSQVWGSSYEQYF.

This clonotype occurred a few times. CDR3 protein: CASSALVQETQYF. In DNA form, the CDR3 reads TGTGCCAGCAGCGCGTTGGTCCAAGAGACCCAGTACTTC. V and J are TRBV14 and TRBJ2-5; D is unresolved. The CDR3 sequence is 13 residues long. The V and J ends lost 5 bases and 1 base respectively, with 8 bases between them. The germline gives CDR1 SGHDN, CDR2 FVKESK.

The chain recombines TRBV27 with TRBJ2-3, with TRBD1 matching 7 bases. Germline CDR1 reads MNHEY; CDR2 reads SMNVEV (reference sequence). The CDR3 extends over 20 amino acids. Trimming took 1 base from V and 0 from J; bases not matched to a gene: 16. The CDR3 loop is CASSLWGRGSRYPSTDTQYF. CDR3 coding DNA: TGTGCCAGCAGTTTATGGGGCAGGGGGAGCCGGTACCCTAGCACAGATACGCAGTATTTT.

In this sample, this clonotype turned up a few times. The chain recombines TRBV7-8 with TRBJ2-5; tentative D call: TRBD2 (6 bases). The germline gives CDR1 SGHVS, CDR2 FQNEAQ. Trimming took 4 bases from V and 2 from J, leaving 8 bases between them. The CDR3 loop spans 13 amino acids. The CDR3 sequence: CASSSGRQETQYF. CDR3 nucleotides: TGTGCCAGCAGCTCCGGGAGACAAGAGACCCAGTACTTC. The full variable domain, in which reference TRBV7-8 and TRBJ2-5 provide the parts outside the CDR3, is GAGVSQSPRYKVAKRGQDVALRCDPISGHVSLFWYQQALGQGPEFLTYFQNEAQLDKSGLPSDRFFAERPEGSVSTLKIQRTQQEDSAVYLCASSSGRQETQYFGPGTRLLVL.

This clonotype turned up a few times. The CDR3 protein is CSATRDRAEKLFF. The CDR3 DNA follows: TGCAGTGCTACCCGGGACAGGGCTGAAAAACTGTTTTTT. The gene calls are TRBV20-1 and TRBJ1-4; 9 nucleotides line up with TRBD1. Trimming at V came to 4 bases and at J to 7 bases, leaving 4 bases not matched to a gene. The germline CDR1 and CDR2 sequences are DFQATT and SNEGSKA (reference sequence). The CDR3 is 13 amino acids.

This clonotype came up a few times. V gene TRBV5-4 combines with J gene TRBJ1-1, with D uncertain. Trimming pared 2 bases from V and 1 base from J, leaving 6 bases between. This CDR3 has 13 amino acids. Germline values: CDR1 SGHNT, CDR2 YYREEE (reference sequence). CDR3 sequence: CASSFRQNTEAFF. The CDR3 DNA reads TGTGCCAGCAGCTTTAGGCAGAACACTGAAGCTTTCTTT.

V and J are TRBV7-9 and TRBJ2-6; D remains ambiguous. Trimming left V 1 base short and J 0 bases short, with 10 bases between. There are 17 residues in the CDR3. Germline CDR1 and CDR2: SEHNR and FQNEAQ (reference sequence). The chain's CDR3 is CASSLGGLFSGANVLTF. CDR3 DNA: TGTGCCAGCAGCTTAGGAGGTCTCTTCTCTGGGGCCAACGTCCTGACTTTC.

The V gene is TRBV10-1, the J gene TRBJ2-7; D possibly corresponds to TRBD2 (5 bases). The CDR3 spans 13 residues. The germline V and J ends were trimmed by 5 bases and 8 bases, with 16 bases remaining between them. The germline gives CDR1 WNHNN, CDR2 SYGVQD (reference sequence). CDR3 bases: TGCGCCAGCAGTCTGGAGGAGAATCGCCAGCAGTACTTC. Amino acid sequence: CASSLEENRQQYF.

The rearrangement links TRBV7-8 to TRBJ1-1, with 8 positions matching TRBD1. The V and J ends lost 8 bases and 3 bases, in that order; junction bases with no gene match: 17. CDR3 length: 17 residues. Per the germline V gene, CDR1 is SGHVS and CDR2 is FQNEAQ. CDR3 bases: TGTGCCAGCGGACGTGTCCGGGACAGGAAGTTACACACTGAAGCTTTCTTT. Amino acids: CASGRVRDRKLHTEAFF.

The J gene is TRBJ2-6, the V gene TRBV23-1, with D unresolved. TRBV23-1 carries the ORF label, with uncertain function. The V end lost 0 bases, the J end lost 4 bases, and 4 bases lay between the germline ends. This CDR3 comprises 14 residues. The CDR3 DNA reads as TGCGCCAGCAGTCAATCGACCGGGGCCAACGTCCTGACTTTC. It is translated as CASSQSTGANVLTF.

The chain uses TRBV6-1 and TRBJ1-3; TRBD1 agrees at 11 bases. CDR1 is MNHNS and CDR2 is SASEGT in the germline V gene. Losses at the gene ends were 3 bases for V and 0 bases for J; bases not matched to a gene: 1. This CDR3 is 16 amino acids long. This chain's CDR3 is CASSDGQGASGNTIYF. CDR3 nucleotides: TGTGCCAGCAGTGATGGACAGGGGGCCTCTGGAAACACCATATATTTT.

The sample holds a few counts of this clonotype. The genes are TRBV7-8 and TRBJ2-2; 8 bases match TRBD1. V dropped 0 bases and J dropped 6; count of bases not matched to a gene: 6. This CDR3 has 16 residues. Germline CDR1 SGHVS, CDR2 FQNEAQ. CDR3 DNA sequence: TGTGCCAGCAGCTTAGCTCCCAGGGGGCGGGCCGGGGAGCTGTTTTTT. The encoded protein is CASSLAPRGRAGELFF.

The V call is TRBV2, the J call TRBJ1-5; D gene uncertain. V was clipped by 5 bases and J by 0 bases, with 11 bases between them. Per the germline V gene, CDR1 is SNHLY and CDR2 is FYNNEI. CDR3 length: 15 residues. DNA of the CDR3: TGTGCCAGCAGTCTGTTTGGGGTTAGCAATCAGCCCCAGCATTTT. Translation: CASSLFGVSNQPQHF.

As concerns this clonotype: No DNA is shown, since the ends of the CDR3 on it are uncertain; the CDR3 is the one TCRdb lists. The chain employs TRBV7-5 and TRBJ2-5. TRBV7-5 is a known pseudogene. Ends included, the CDR3 has 17 residues. The CDR3 is CISVSEAPRDSQETQYF.

This clonotype occurred a few times. This chain connects TRBV7-2 to TRBJ1-1; a possible D gene is TRBD1 (5 bases). Looked up from germline, CDR1 is SGHTA and CDR2 is FQGNSA. CDR3 size: 15 residues. V was trimmed by 1 base and J by 1 base, leaving 10 bases between them. CDR3 in DNA: TGTGCCAGCAGCTTAGATGGGGGTGAGAACACTGAAGCTTTCTTT. This translates into CASSLDGGENTEAFF.

This chain connects TRBV2 to TRBJ2-1, with D hard to call. CDR1 and CDR2 from the germline V gene are SNHLY and FYNNEI. The CDR3 loop spans 18 amino acids. The V and J ends lost 5 bases and 0 bases respectively, with 20 bases between them. CDR3 protein: CASSPHVGSGGSYNEQFF. Written as DNA, the CDR3 is TGTGCCAGCAGTCCCCATGTGGGCTCGGGTGGCTCCTACAATGAGCAGTTCTTC.

This clonotype was counted between two and nine times. This rearrangement joins TRBV30 to TRBJ1-4; 7 bases fit TRBD1. The CDR3 is 13 amino acids. After removal of 0 bases from V and 8 bases from J, the junction contained 3 bases not matched to a gene. Germline CDR1 GTSNPN, CDR2 SVGIG (reference sequence). DNA of the CDR3: TGTGCCTGGAGTGTACAGGGGTCGGAAAAACTGTTTTTT. Translated: CAWSVQGSEKLFF.